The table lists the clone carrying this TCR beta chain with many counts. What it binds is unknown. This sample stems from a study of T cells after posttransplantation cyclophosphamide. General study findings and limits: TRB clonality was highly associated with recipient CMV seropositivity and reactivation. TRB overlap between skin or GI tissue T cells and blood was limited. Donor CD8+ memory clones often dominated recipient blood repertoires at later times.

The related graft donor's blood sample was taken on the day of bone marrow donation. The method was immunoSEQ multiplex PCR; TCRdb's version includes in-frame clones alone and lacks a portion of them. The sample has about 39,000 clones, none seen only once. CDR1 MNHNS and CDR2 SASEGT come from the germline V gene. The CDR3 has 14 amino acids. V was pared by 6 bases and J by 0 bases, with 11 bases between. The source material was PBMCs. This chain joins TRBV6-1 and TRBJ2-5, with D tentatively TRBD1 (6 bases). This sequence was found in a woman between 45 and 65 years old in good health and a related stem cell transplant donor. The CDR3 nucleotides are TGTGCCAGCAGGCACAGGGCCCACCAAGAGACCCAGTACTTC. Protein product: CASRHRAHQETQYF.